This T cell receptor (beta chain) was profiled in a study of blood T cell repertoires in COVID-19 (dated by TCRdb to between 2020 and 2021). Concerning the study at large: Samples covering the acute and convalescent phases of COVID-19 were provided by collaborators in the United States, Italy and Spain. The repertoires were released in a freely available public database meant as a resource for research on the immune response to SARS-CoV-2. Nearly every sample came with metadata listing a de-identified subject ID, COVID-19 status, age in years and sex. Samples came from the ongoing ImmuneRACE study (first 160 participants) plus 1,254 subjects from 6 global collaborators. HLA class I and class II types, where available, came from metadata supplied by the sample provider rather than from assay-based typing. The material from the prospective study consisted of cDNA or gDNA derived from T cells, B-cell-depleted T cells, or PBMCs. Deeply sampled blood TCRbeta repertoires from subjects exposed to, actively infected with, or recovered from COVID-19 were included in the dataset.

The trim is 1 base for V and 5 bases for J, with a gap of 5 bases between the germline ends. The germline V gene sets CDR1 to MDHEN and CDR2 to SYDVKM. Inclusive of the bounding cysteine and phenylalanine, the CDR3 is 12 residues long. Only the CDR3 DNA is retained, 36 bases long and in frame from the first base. The investigation overall reported the following: The quantity of clinical and demographic metadata differed by source and by participant and was supplied without curation.

TCRbeta CDR3 regions were amplified from genomic DNA by means of the immunoSEQ Assay, a bias-controlled multiplex PCR. Concerning the study's data processing: Within the assay, amplification of reference gene primers was used to estimate how many nucleated cells each sample contained. To quantify the absolute abundance of each unique TCRbeta CDR3 rearrangement, sequence reads were collapsed and filtered. For each sample, productive Simpson clonality was calculated as the square root of Simpson's diversity index over productive rearrangements. In TCRdb, the immuneACCESS table is reduced to in-frame sequences with V and J assigned. These tables do not hold every clone; where another copy was compared, an unresolved V gene accounts for under half, and the others remain unexplained. V and J calls and clone size are given by that table; D and trimming were obtained from the DNA. This sample gives 310,000 or so clones in total; around 86% of them show up just once. The ten biggest clones cover 1% of the sample.

A note on this clone: This clone's antigen is unknown. No much larger clonotype is one base removed from it; base qualities were not supplied.

Collaborating institutions collected whole blood in K2EDTA tubes following their own protocols. For TCRbeta analysis, collaborator samples were shipped as frozen whole blood, as isolated PBMCs, or as DNA extracted from either sample type. Source material: peripheral blood. The chain is assembled from TRBV28 and TRBJ1-1; there is no confident call for the D gene. The sequence came from a man over 45 with active or convalescent COVID-19. The CDR3 amino acid sequence is: CASSLLITEAFF. Read as DNA, the sequence is TGTGCCAGCAGTTTATTAATTACTGAAGCTTTCTTT.